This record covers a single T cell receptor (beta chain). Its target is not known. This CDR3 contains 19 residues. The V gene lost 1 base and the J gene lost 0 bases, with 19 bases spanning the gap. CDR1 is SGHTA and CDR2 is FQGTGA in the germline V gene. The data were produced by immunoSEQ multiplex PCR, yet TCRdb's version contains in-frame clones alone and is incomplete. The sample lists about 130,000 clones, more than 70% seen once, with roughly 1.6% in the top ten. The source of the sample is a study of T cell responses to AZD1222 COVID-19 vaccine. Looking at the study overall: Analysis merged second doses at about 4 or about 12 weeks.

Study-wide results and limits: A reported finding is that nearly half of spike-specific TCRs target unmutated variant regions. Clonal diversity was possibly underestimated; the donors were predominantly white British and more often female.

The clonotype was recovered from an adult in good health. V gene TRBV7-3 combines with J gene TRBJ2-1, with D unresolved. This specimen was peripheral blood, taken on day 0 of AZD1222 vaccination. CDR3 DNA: TGTGCCAGCAGCTTAATTTCATCACCGGGCAGGAGCTCCTACAATGAGCAGTTCTTC. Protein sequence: CASSLISSPGRSSYNEQFF.